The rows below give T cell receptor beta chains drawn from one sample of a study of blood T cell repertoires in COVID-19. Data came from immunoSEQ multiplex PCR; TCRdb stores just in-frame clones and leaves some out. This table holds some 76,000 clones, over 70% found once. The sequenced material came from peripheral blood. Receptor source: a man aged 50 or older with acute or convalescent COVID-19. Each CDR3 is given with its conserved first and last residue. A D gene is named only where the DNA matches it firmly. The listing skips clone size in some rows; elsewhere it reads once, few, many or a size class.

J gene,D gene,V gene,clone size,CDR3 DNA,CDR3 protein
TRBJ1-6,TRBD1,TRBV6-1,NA,TGTGCCAGCAGGGAACGGGCAGGGGGATCCTATAATTCACCCCTCCACTTT,CASRERAGGSYNSPLHF
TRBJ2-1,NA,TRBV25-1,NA,TGTGCCAGCAGTGAATCGGGAACAATCAATGAGCAGTTCTTC,CASSESGTINEQFF
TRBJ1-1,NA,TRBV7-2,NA,TGTGCCAGCAGCCGCCGGGAGCAGAACACTGAAGCTTTCTTT,CASSRREQNTEAFF
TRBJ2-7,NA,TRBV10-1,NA,TGCGCCAGCAGTGAGTCTCTCTATAACCCCTACGAGCAGTACTTC,CASSESLYNPYEQYF
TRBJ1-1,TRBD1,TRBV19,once,TGTGCCAGTAGTATCTACAGGGGGCGGAACACTGAAGCTTTCTTT,CASSIYRGRNTEAFF
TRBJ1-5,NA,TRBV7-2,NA,TGTGCCAGCAGCTTAGGAGGGAGACGCAATCAGCCCCAGCATTTT,CASSLGGRRNQPQHF
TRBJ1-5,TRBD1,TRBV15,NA,TGTGCCACCAGTCGGGACAGGGTTAATCAGCCCCAGCATTTT,CATSRDRVNQPQHF
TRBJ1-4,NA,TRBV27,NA,TGTGCCAGCATTAGACAGGTCGAGAATGAAAAACTGTTTTTT,CASIRQVENEKLFF
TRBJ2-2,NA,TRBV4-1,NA,TGCGCCAGCAGCCAAGATCAAGACAGACTCACCGGGGAGCTGTTTTTT,CASSQDQDRLTGELFF
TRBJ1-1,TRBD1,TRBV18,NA,TGTGCCAGCTCACCGGGACAGGCCCGGGGGAACACTGAAGCTTTCTTT,CASSPGQARGNTEAFF
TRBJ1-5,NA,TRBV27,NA,TGTGCCAGCAGCTCAATGTCGGCAGGTAGACAGCCCCAGCATTTT,CASSSMSAGRQPQHF
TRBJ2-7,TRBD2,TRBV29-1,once,TGCAGCGCCGGGGAGGTTGCGGGAGGCCAGTCCTACGAGCAGTACTTC,CSAGEVAGGQSYEQYF
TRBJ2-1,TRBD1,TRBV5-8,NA,TGTGCCAGCAGCCCCCGGGACAGGGGGAGAAATGAGCAGTTCTTC,CASSPRDRGRNEQFF
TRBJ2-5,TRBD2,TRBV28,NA,TGTGCCAGCAATCGAGCGGGGGAAGAGACCCAGTACTTC,CASNRAGEETQYF
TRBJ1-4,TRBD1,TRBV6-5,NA,TGTGCCAGCAGTTACTCCGTCAGGGGGCATTCCGGAAAACTGTTTTTT,CASSYSVRGHSGKLFF
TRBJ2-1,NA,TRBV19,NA,TGTGCCAGTAGTAGTGGGACAACTACTCAATACAATGAGCAGTTCTTC,CASSSGTTTQYNEQFF
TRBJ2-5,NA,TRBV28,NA,TGTGCCAGCAGTTCAAACAAACTCTTGGTCCCCCGACCAGGAGGGGATTTAGGGACCCAGTACTTC,CASSSNKLLVPRPGGDLGTQYF
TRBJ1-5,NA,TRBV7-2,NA,TGTGCCAGCAGCTTAGCCCCTGGGAGGGTTTATAGCAATCAGCCCCAGCATTTT,CASSLAPGRVYSNQPQHF
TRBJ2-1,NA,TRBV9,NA,TGTGCCAGCAGCAAGTTAGGGAGTTCCTACAATGAGCAGTTCTTC,CASSKLGSSYNEQFF
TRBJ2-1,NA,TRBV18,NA,TGTGCCAGCTCACCACGTCCGGGGGACCAGCTCTCCTACAATGAGCAGTTCTTC,CASSPRPGDQLSYNEQFF
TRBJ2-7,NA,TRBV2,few,TGTGCCAGCACTGTTAGCGACTCCTACGAGCAGTACTTC,CASTVSDSYEQYF
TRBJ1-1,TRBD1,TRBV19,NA,TGTGCCAGTAGTCCGGGGGACAGCTGGCACACTGAAGCTTTCTTT,CASSPGDSWHTEAFF
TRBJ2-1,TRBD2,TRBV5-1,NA,TGCGCCAGCAACTTAGGGACTAGCATAAGCTCCTACAATGAGCAGTTCTTC,CASNLGTSISSYNEQFF
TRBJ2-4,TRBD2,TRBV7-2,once,TGTGCCAGCAGCCCCTCGGGGGGGGAGGGACCTCGGAACATTCAGTACTTC,CASSPSGGEGPRNIQYF
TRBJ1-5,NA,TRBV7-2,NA,TGTGCCAGCCGTGACAGAGATAGCAATCAGCCCCAGCATTTT,CASRDRDSNQPQHF
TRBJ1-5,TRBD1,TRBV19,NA,TGTGCCAGTAGTCCGATGGACAGGGGACACAATCAGCCCCAGCATTTT,CASSPMDRGHNQPQHF
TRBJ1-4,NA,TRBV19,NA,TGTGCCAGTAGTGCGGGGGTTAATGAAAAACTGTTTTTT,CASSAGVNEKLFF
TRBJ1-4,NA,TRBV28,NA,TGTGCCAGCAGCGCCTCGACAAGAAATGAAAAACTGTTTTTT,CASSASTRNEKLFF
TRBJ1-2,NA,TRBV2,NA,TGTGCCAGCAGGTCCACCTGGGGGCAGTATGGCTACACCTTC,CASRSTWGQYGYTF
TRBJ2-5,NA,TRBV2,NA,TGTGCCAGCAGTTCAGGGAACCAAGAGACCCAGTACTTC,CASSSGNQETQYF
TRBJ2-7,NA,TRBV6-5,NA,TGTGCCAGCAGTTACTCTGGGTCGCGGGGATCCTACGAGCAGTACTTC,CASSYSGSRGSYEQYF
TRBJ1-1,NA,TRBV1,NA,TGCACCAGCAGCCAAGTCAGGGAAGCTTTCTTT,CTSSQVREAFF
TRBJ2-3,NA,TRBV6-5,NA,TGTGCCAGCAGTTACTCGGGGGGGGCCGGAGATACGCAGTATTTT,CASSYSGGAGDTQYF
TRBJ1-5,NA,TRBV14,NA,TGTGCCAGCAGCCACCCCGGCCCAGGCCAGCCCCAGCATTTT,CASSHPGPGQPQHF
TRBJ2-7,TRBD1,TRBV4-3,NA,TGCGCCAGCAGCCAAGATTGGGGACAGGGGGACGAGCAGTACTTC,CASSQDWGQGDEQYF
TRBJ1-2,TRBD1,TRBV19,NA,TGTGCCAGTAGTAACCCGCGGACAGGGGGCTATAACTATGGCTACACCTTC,CASSNPRTGGYNYGYTF
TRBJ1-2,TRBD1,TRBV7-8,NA,TGTGCCAGCAGCTGGACTCCGGGACAGGGGTACTATGGCTACACCTTC,CASSWTPGQGYYGYTF
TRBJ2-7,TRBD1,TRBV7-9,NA,TGTGCCAGCAGCCTGCCCGCAGAACCCGGGACAGCGGACTACGAGCAGTACTTC,CASSLPAEPGTADYEQYF
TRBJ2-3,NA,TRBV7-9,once,TGTGCCAGCAGCTTAGGGACAGGCACAGATACGCAGTATTTT,CASSLGTGTDTQYF